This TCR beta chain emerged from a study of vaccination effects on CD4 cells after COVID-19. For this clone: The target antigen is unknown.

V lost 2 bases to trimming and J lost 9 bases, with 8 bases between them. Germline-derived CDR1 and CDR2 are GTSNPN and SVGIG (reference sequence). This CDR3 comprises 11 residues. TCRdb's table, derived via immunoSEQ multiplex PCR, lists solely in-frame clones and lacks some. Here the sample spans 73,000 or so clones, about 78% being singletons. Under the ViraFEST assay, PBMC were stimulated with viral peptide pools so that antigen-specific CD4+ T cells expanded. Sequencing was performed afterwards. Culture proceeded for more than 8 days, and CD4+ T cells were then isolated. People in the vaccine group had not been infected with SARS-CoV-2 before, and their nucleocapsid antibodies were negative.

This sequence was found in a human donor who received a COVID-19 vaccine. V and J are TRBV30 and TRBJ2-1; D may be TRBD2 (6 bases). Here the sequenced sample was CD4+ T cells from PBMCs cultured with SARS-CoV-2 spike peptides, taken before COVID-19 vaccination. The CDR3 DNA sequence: TGTGCCTGGAGTACCGGGGGTGAGCAGTTCTTC. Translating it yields CAWSTGGEQFF.